One sample yielded the 31 T cell receptor beta chains listed below, sequenced in a study of blood T cell repertoires in COVID-19. Sequencing was performed with immunoSEQ multiplex PCR; in TCRdb, only in-frame clones are kept and a portion is missing. The sample has more than 250,000 clones; roughly 83% are singletons. Sequencing was performed on peripheral blood. The origin of the receptors is a man aged 60 to 69 who had recovered from COVID-19.

V and J are TRBV27 and TRBJ2-3, with D uncertain. This CDR3 spans 16 amino acids. Germline values: CDR1 MNHEY, CDR2 SMNVEV (reference sequence). V lost 7 bases, J lost 2 bases, and 19 bases lay in between. CDR3 DNA: TGTGCCAGCATCTTTAGATTCGGTACGAACACAGATACGCAGTATTTT. It encodes CASIFRFGTNTDTQYF.

V and J are TRBV7-8 and TRBJ1-5, with TRBD1 matching 10 bases. The CDR3 has 17 amino acids. Germline values: CDR1 SGHVS, CDR2 FQNEAQ. The ends lost 5 bases at V and 4 bases at J; junction bases unmatched: 11. CDR3 nucleotides: TGTGCCAGCAGCCCTGGGGACAGGGGCCGACCTAATCAGCCCCAGCATTTT. Translation: CASSPGDRGRPNQPQHF.

The gene calls are TRBV2 and TRBJ2-2; 8 nucleotides align to TRBD1. In germline, CDR1 is SNHLY, CDR2 FYNNEI. V trimming: 6 bases; J trimming: 0 bases; junction bases outside the gene matches: 3. This CDR3 spans 15 amino acids. The CDR3 DNA reads as TGTGCCAGCAGGCGGACAGGGTCGAACACCGGGGAGCTGTTTTTT. Encoded protein: CASRRTGSNTGELFF.

With regard to this clone: Other DNA variants within this sample encode the same CDR3. J is TRBJ1-1 and V is TRBV5-1, with 8 bases matching TRBD1. V shed 4 bases and J 1 base; nucleotides not matched to a gene: 3. This CDR3 region has 14 residues. The germline CDR1 and CDR2 sequences are SGHRS and YFSETQ. CDR3 residues: CASSRQGRNTEAFF. The CDR3 coding sequence is TGCGCCAGCAGCAGACAGGGGAGGAACACTGAAGCTTTCTTT.

The genes are TRBV7-9 and TRBJ1-5, with D tentatively TRBD1 (5 bases). V was clipped by 1 base and J by 9 bases, with 13 bases between them. CDR1 SEHNR and CDR2 FQNEAQ come from the germline V gene (reference sequence). The CDR3 sequence is 14 residues long. As DNA, the CDR3 is TGTGCCAGCAGCTTAGAGGCAGCCGGGGGGCCCCAGCATTTT. It translates to CASSLEAAGGPQHF. Based on the CDR3 plus reference TRBV7-9 and TRBJ1-5, the full variable domain is DTGVSQNPRHKITKRGQNVTFRCDPISEHNRLYWYRQTLGQGPEFLTYFQNEAQLEKSRLLSDRFSAERPKGSFSTLEIQRTEQGDSAMYLCASSLEAAGGPQHFGDGTRLSIL.

In its sample, this clone was seen once. The rearrangement uses TRBV9 and TRBJ1-6, with 9 bases aligning to TRBD1. The germline V gene encodes CDR1 SGDLS and CDR2 YYNGEE. This CDR3 has 14 amino acids. V trimming: 3 bases; J trimming: 9 bases; junction bases outside the gene matches: 4. The CDR3, as DNA: TGTGCCAGCAGCGCCGGGACAGGGCCTTCACCCCTCCACTTT. Translated, it gives CASSAGTGPSPLHF.

V and J are TRBV6-5 and TRBJ2-5; D is unresolved. The V end lost 7 bases, the J end lost 1 base, and 13 bases lay between the germline ends. The germline gives CDR1 MNHEY, CDR2 SVGAGI. This CDR3 is 14 amino acids long. CDR3 in amino acids: CASKVGPTQETQYF. CDR3 DNA sequence: TGTGCCAGCAAGGTTGGGCCGACCCAAGAGACCCAGTACTTC.

The chain employs TRBV7-9 and TRBJ1-6; 9 bases agree with TRBD1. Germline V lookup: CDR1 SEHNR, CDR2 FQNEAQ (reference sequence). Trimming removed 5 bases from V and 10 bases from J; junction bases left unmatched: 9. There are 15 residues in the CDR3. Written as DNA, the CDR3 is TGTGCCAGCAGCCGGACGGGACAGGGAGGATCACCCCTCCACTTT. This gives the protein CASSRTGQGGSPLHF.

This clone was seen once. The genes are TRBV4-2 and TRBJ2-1; 8 nucleotides match TRBD1. The CDR3 extends over 17 amino acids. Germline V gene sequence: CDR1 LGHNA, CDR2 YNFKEQ. With V trimmed by 0 bases and J by 2 bases, 6 bases remained unmatched. CDR3 sequence (DNA): TGTGCCAGCAGCCAAGACCCTGGGACAGGACCCTACAATGAGCAGTTCTTC. Protein: CASSQDPGTGPYNEQFF.

Many counts were recorded for this clone. The chain recombines TRBV5-1 with TRBJ2-3; 12 bases line up with TRBD2. The length of the CDR3 is 16 residues. With 3 bases clipped from V and 1 base from J, the junction kept 3 bases outside the gene matches. Germline CDR1 SGHRS, CDR2 YFSETQ. The CDR3 protein is CASSSGLAGRTDTQYF. CDR3 DNA: TGCGCCAGCAGCTCCGGACTAGCGGGGCGCACAGATACGCAGTATTTT. The whole variable domain, filled in from reference TRBV5-1 and TRBJ2-3, reads KAGVTQTPRYLIKTRGQQVTLSCSPISGHRSVSWYQQTPGQGLQFLFEYFSETQRNKGNFPGRFSGRQFSNSRSEMNVSTLELGDSALYLCASSSGLAGRTDTQYFGPGTRLTVL.

The rearrangement joins TRBV6-6 to TRBJ2-7; 11 nucleotides align to TRBD1. V was pared by 2 bases and J by 5 bases, with 8 bases of the junction left unmatched. This CDR3 contains 16 residues. Per germline, CDR1 MNHNY and CDR2 SVGAGI (reference sequence). The CDR3 nucleotides are TGTGCCAGCAGTTACACAGGGGACAGGGGGTTCAACGAGCAGTACTTC. Translated, it gives CASSYTGDRGFNEQYF.

The chain is built from TRBV7-2 and TRBJ2-7, with 11 bases identical to TRBD1. The CDR3 is 15 residues long. Per germline, CDR1 SGHTA and CDR2 FQGNSA. Trimming removed 5 bases from V and 4 bases from J; junction bases left unmatched: 7. The CDR3 sequence is CASSGGTGGLYEQYF. In DNA, the CDR3 is TGTGCCAGCAGCGGTGGGACAGGGGGTTTATACGAGCAGTACTTC.

The chain combines TRBV6-5 with TRBJ1-4; perhaps TRBD1 as D (5 bases). The CDR3 is 16 amino acids. Germline V gene data show CDR1 as MNHEY and CDR2 as SVGAGI. Trimming cost V 2 bases and J 4 bases, with 14 bases left between them. In nucleotides, the CDR3 is TGTGCCAGCAGTTACACCTACGGGACTCTTAATGAAAAACTGTTTTTT. It encodes CASSYTYGTLNEKLFF.

V gene TRBV6-2 or TRBV6-3 combines with J gene TRBJ2-1, with 13 bases identical to TRBD2. CDR3 size: 16 residues. Germline-derived CDR1 and CDR2 are MNHEY and SVGEGT. V dropped 5 bases and J dropped 3; count of bases not matched to a gene: 4. The CDR3 DNA sequence: TGTGCCAGCAGTCCAACTAGCGGGGGGGGCTACAATGAGCAGTTCTTC. It encodes CASSPTSGGGYNEQFF.

Here the CDR3 DNA reads TGTGCCAGCAGTCCCACAGGGAGTTTATCCTACGAGCAGTACTTC. It translates to CASSPTGSLSYEQYF. The rearrangement uses TRBV28 and TRBJ2-7; the D gene is possibly TRBD1 (6 bases). Germline V CDR1 and CDR2: MDHEN, SYDVKM. V was clipped by 5 bases and J by 1 base, with 15 bases between them. The CDR3 sequence is 15 residues long.

CDR3 loop: CASSPYRDRDGGSPLHF. The CDR3 nucleotides are TGTGCCAGCAGCCCGTACCGGGACAGGGATGGGGGTTCACCCCTCCACTTT. The V call is TRBV7-2, the J call TRBJ1-6, with 9 positions matching TRBD1. The CDR3 has 17 residues. Germline CDR1 and CDR2: SGHTA and FQGNSA. The V and J ends lost 5 bases and 9 bases, in that order; junction bases with no gene match: 14.

V usage is TRBV28 and J usage is TRBJ2-5; possible D gene TRBD1, 7 bases. CDR1 is MDHEN and CDR2 is SYDVKM in the germline V gene. The CDR3 length is 13 residues. The V gene lost 6 bases and the J gene lost 9 bases, with 17 bases spanning the gap. CDR3 residues: CASRGGTVGAQYF. CDR3 sequence (DNA): TGTGCCAGCAGAGGAGGGACAGTGGGGGCCCAGTACTTC.

This rearrangement joins TRBV5-8 to TRBJ1-5, with D perhaps TRBD1 (5 bases). The germline V gene encodes CDR1 SGHTS and CDR2 YDEGEE. Trimming removed 2 bases from V and 4 bases from J, with 13 bases in between. The CDR3 runs 15 residues. CDR3 amino acids: CASSFSPGSNQPQHF. The CDR3 DNA reads as TGTGCCAGCAGCTTCTCGCCAGGGTCGAATCAGCCCCAGCATTTT.

This CDR3 is CASSQAGGSKETQYF. CDR3 in DNA: TGTGCCAGCAGTCAAGCGGGGGGTTCCAAGGAGACCCAGTACTTC. This chain uses TRBV28 with TRBJ2-5, with TRBD2 matching over 9 bases. The CDR3 loop spans 15 amino acids. Germline CDR1 MDHEN, CDR2 SYDVKM. Trimming at V came to 5 bases and at J to 5 bases, leaving 9 bases not matched to a gene.

V is TRBV27 and J is TRBJ2-3; 7 bases line up with TRBD2. The germline CDR1 and CDR2 sequences are MNHEY and SMNVEV (reference sequence). V was pared by 6 bases and J by 0 bases, with 12 bases of the junction left unmatched. This CDR3 is 17 amino acids long. The CDR3 sequence: CASSHSRDYRSTDTQYF. The CDR3 DNA is TGTGCCAGCAGCCACTCCCGGGACTACCGTAGCACAGATACGCAGTATTTT.

The chain couples TRBV7-2 to TRBJ1-1; TRBD1 agrees at 7 bases. The CDR3 is 14 amino acids. The J segment lost 5 bases and the V segment lost 5 bases, leaving 8 bases of the junction unmatched. The V gene's germline CDR1 is SGHTA and CDR2 FQGNSA. The CDR3, as DNA: TGTGCCAGCAGCCCCACAGGGGTAGGGACTGAAGCTTTCTTT. Protein: CASSPTGVGTEAFF.

The chain carries TRBV3-1 (or the pseudogene TRBV3-2) and TRBJ1-1; 7 nucleotides line up with TRBD1. The CDR3 runs to 13 residues. The J segment lost 4 bases and the V segment lost 4 bases, leaving 3 bases of the junction unmatched. The germline V gene has CDR1 LGHDT and CDR2 YNNKEL (reference sequence). The CDR3: CASSRPGGTEAFF. The CDR3 DNA sequence: TGTGCCAGCAGCCGTCCAGGGGGCACTGAAGCTTTCTTT.

The rearrangement links TRBV6-5 to TRBJ2-2, with 11 nucleotides matching TRBD2. Germline CDR1 reads MNHEY; CDR2 reads SVGAGI. Trimming at V came to 9 bases and at J to 7 bases, leaving 7 bases not matched to a gene. There are 14 residues in the CDR3. This CDR3 is CARIAGGANGELFF. As DNA, the CDR3 is TGTGCCAGGATAGCGGGGGGGGCTAACGGGGAGCTGTTTTTT.

The chain recombines TRBV5-4 with TRBJ2-5; D may be TRBD2 (6 bases). Trimming shortened V by 0 bases and J by 1 base, and 13 bases separated the two germline ends. The germline V gene encodes CDR1 SGHNT and CDR2 YYREEE (reference sequence). This CDR3 has 16 residues. CDR3 nucleotide sequence: TGTGCCAGCAGCTTGGGGCTAGCGCAGACCCAAGAGACCCAGTACTTC. Amino acids: CASSLGLAQTQETQYF. The complete variable domain, with remaining parts taken from reference TRBV5-4 and TRBJ2-5, reads ETGVTQSPTHLIKTRGQQVTLRCSSQSGHNTVSWYQQALGQGPQFIFQYYREEENGRGNFPPRFSGLQFPNYSSELNVNALELDDSALYLCASSLGLAQTQETQYFGPGTRLLVL.

This chain joins TRBV5-6 and TRBJ2-5, with unresolved D. The CDR3 runs to 14 residues. V was trimmed by 2 bases and J by 0 bases, leaving 8 bases between them. CDR1 SGHDT and CDR2 YYEEEE come from the germline V gene. For the CDR3, the DNA is TGTGCCAGCAGCTTACGAGGTAACCAAGAGACCCAGTACTTC. Its protein product is CASSLRGNQETQYF.

The J gene is TRBJ2-1, the V gene TRBV12-5; 8 bases are shared with TRBD2. CDR3 length: 18 residues. The V segment lost 0 bases and the J segment 2 bases; nucleotides outside the gene matches: 9. Germline V gene sequence: CDR1 LGHNT, CDR2 FRNRAP. CDR3 sequence reads: CASGLVITRGGPYNEQFF. CDR3 DNA: TGTGCTAGTGGTTTGGTCATCACCCGGGGGGGGCCCTACAATGAGCAGTTCTTC.

This clone was detected once. The chain joins TRBV5-1 to TRBJ2-2; 14 positions match TRBD2. The trim removed 4 bases at V and 5 bases at J, leaving 10 bases unmatched. CDR1 SGHRS and CDR2 YFSETQ come from the germline V gene. The length of the CDR3 is 18 residues. CDR3 loop: CASSPGTSGGPRTGELFF. CDR3 nucleotides: TGCGCCAGCAGCCCCGGGACTAGCGGGGGCCCGAGAACCGGGGAGCTGTTTTTT.

V gene TRBV28 combines with J gene TRBJ2-2, with D possibly being TRBD2 (6 bases). The germline gives CDR1 MDHEN, CDR2 SYDVKM. The CDR3 runs to 15 residues. V was cut by 6 bases and J by 3 bases, with 14 bases left in between. The CDR3 protein is CASRSREEYTGELFF. CDR3 coding DNA: TGTGCCAGCAGGTCGAGGGAGGAATACACCGGGGAGCTGTTTTTT. The full variable domain, rest sourced from reference TRBV28 and TRBJ2-2, is DVKVTQSSRYLVKRTGEKVFLECVQDMDHENMFWYRQDPGLGLRLIYFSYDVKMKEKGDIPEGYSVSREKKERFSLILESASTNQTSMYLCASRSREEYTGELFFGEGSRLTVL.

CDR3 amino acids: CASSGTGGEDYGYTF. CDR3 DNA sequence: TGTGCCAGCAGTGGTACAGGGGGCGAGGACTATGGCTACACCTTC. The chain couples TRBV6-1 to TRBJ1-2; 9 bases line up with TRBD1. Germline V gene sequence: CDR1 MNHNS, CDR2 SASEGT. The CDR3 loop spans 15 amino acids. V shed 4 bases and J 3 bases; nucleotides not matched to a gene: 6.

The gene calls are TRBV4-1 and TRBJ2-3; TRBD2 aligns across 12 bases. The CDR3 length is 15 residues. Trimming at V came to 4 bases and at J to 4 bases, leaving 3 bases not matched to a gene. Germline V CDR1 and CDR2: MGHRA, YSYEKL. CDR3 nucleotide sequence: TGCGCCAGCAGCCTGACTAGCGGGAGTTCAGATACGCAGTATTTT. It is translated as CASSLTSGSSDTQYF.

The chain couples TRBV19 to TRBJ1-5; the D gene is possibly TRBD1 (5 bases). The CDR3 extends over 15 amino acids. Looked up from germline, CDR1 is LNHDA and CDR2 is SQIVND (reference sequence). V was pared by 6 bases and J by 0 bases, with 12 bases between. The CDR3: CASRTGEYSNQPQHF. For the CDR3, the DNA is TGTGCCAGTAGAACAGGTGAATATAGCAATCAGCCCCAGCATTTT.